A selection of T cell receptor beta chains follows, all from one sample in a study of CD8+ T cells in alopecia areata. Clones were read by immunoSEQ multiplex PCR, and TCRdb kept only the in-frame ones, dropping some. The sample lists some 200,000 clones, roughly 50% occurring once. Sequenced sample: CD8+ T cells sorted from blood. These receptors were obtained from a human donor in good health. The CDR3 runs from the conserved cysteine through the conserved F or W. Each record gives: V gene, D gene, J gene, CDR3 protein. A D gene is named only where the DNA matches it firmly.

TRBV29-1	.	TRBJ2-3	CSVEDTGPTDTQYF
TRBV5-4	.	TRBJ2-7	CASRDRGSYEQYF
TRBV7-6	.	TRBJ1-5	CASSLAVGGISNQPQHF
TRBV4-1	.	TRBJ2-7	CASSQAGRDYEQYF
TRBV27	.	TRBJ2-7	CASSFVDRQYEQYF
TRBV7-8	TRBD2	TRBJ2-3	CASSPPRGASDTQYF
TRBV5-1	.	TRBJ1-1	CASSLFMDTEAFF
TRBV5-4	TRBD1	TRBJ2-7	CASSWQTGVAEQYF
TRBV6-6	.	TRBJ2-2	CASAQLAGELFF
TRBV5-4	.	TRBJ1-2	CASSLGTVANYGYTF
TRBV19	.	TRBJ1-4	CASSSGSEKLFF
TRBV29-1	.	TRBJ1-2	CSVVAGTYGYTF
TRBV6-5	.	TRBJ1-1	CASSWGAEGAEAFF
TRBV25-1	.	TRBJ1-2	CASSESRTYGYTF
TRBV28	TRBD2	TRBJ2-5	CASSSGLRQETQYF
TRBV12-5	.	TRBJ2-1	CASGPFNRDGEQFF
TRBV28	.	TRBJ2-3	CASSLSLSTDTQYF